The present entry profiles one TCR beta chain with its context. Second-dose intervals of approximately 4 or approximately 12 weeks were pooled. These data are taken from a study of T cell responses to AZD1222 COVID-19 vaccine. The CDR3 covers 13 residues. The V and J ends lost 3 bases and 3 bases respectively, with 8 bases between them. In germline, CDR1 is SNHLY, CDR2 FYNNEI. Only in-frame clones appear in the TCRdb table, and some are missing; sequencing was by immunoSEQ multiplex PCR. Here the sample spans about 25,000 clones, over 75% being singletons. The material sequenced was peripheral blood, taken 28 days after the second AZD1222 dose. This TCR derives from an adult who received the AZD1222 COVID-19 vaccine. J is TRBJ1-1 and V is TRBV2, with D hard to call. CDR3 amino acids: CASSDRRDTEAFF. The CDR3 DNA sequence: TGTGCCAGCAGTGATCGACGGGACACTGAAGCTTTCTTT.